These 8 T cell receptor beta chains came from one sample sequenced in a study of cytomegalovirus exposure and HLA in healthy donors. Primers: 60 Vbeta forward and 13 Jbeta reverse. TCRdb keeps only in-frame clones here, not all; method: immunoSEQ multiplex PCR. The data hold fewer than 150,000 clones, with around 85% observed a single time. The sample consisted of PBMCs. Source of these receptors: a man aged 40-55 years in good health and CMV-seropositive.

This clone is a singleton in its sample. The CDR3 region is CASSQAGAVSYEQYF. CDR3 in DNA: TGTGCCAGTAGTCAGGCGGGGGCCGTCTCCTACGAGCAGTACTTC. The chain carries TRBV19 and TRBJ2-7, with a possible D match to TRBD2 (7 bases). The CDR3 length is 15 residues. The germline V gene has CDR1 LNHDA and CDR2 SQIVND (reference sequence). V was shortened by 5 bases and J by 0 bases, with 14 bases between the two germline ends.

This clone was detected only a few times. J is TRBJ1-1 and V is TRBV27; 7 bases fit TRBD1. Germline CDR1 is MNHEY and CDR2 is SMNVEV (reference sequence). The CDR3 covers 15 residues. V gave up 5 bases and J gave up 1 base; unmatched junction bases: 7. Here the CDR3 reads CASSPRTGGNTEAFF. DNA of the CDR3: TGTGCCAGCAGTCCCAGGACAGGCGGGAACACTGAAGCTTTCTTT.

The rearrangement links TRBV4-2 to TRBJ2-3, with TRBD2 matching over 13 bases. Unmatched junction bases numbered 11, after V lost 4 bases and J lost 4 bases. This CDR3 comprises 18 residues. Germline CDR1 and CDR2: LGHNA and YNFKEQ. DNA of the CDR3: TGTGCCAGCAGCCCCCTCCCGGGACTAGCGGGGATCGCAGATACGCAGTATTTT. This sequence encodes CASSPLPGLAGIADTQYF.

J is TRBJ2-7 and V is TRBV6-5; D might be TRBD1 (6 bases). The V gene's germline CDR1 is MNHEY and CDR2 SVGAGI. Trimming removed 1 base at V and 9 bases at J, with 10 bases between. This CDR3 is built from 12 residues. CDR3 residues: CASSYFGQRQYF. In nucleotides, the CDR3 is TGTGCCAGCAGTTACTTCGGACAGAGGCAGTACTTC.

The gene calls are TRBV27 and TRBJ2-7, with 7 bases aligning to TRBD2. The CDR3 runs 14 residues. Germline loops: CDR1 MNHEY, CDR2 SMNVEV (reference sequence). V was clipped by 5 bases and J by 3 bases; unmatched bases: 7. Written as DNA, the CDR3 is TGTGCCAGCAGTCTCGGGACTACCCGCTACGAGCAGTACTTC. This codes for CASSLGTTRYEQYF.

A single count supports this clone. CDR3 in amino acids: CASSLLYEQYF. The CDR3 coding sequence is TGTGCCAGCAGCCTCCTCTACGAGCAGTACTTC. This sequence joins TRBV11-2 and TRBJ2-7; D is unclear. The CDR3 sequence is 11 residues long. Germline CDR1 and CDR2: SGHAT and FQNNGV. Trimming cost V 5 bases and J 3 bases, with 5 bases left between them.

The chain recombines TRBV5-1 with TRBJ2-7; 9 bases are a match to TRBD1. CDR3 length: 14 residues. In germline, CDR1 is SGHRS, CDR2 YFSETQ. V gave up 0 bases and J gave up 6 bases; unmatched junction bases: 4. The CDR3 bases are TGCGCCAGCAGCTTGGCCGGGACAGGGAGCGAGCAGTACTTC. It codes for CASSLAGTGSEQYF.

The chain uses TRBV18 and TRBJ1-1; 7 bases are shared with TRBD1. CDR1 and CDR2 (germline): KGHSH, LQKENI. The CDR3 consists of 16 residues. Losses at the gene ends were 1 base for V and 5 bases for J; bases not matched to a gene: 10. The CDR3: CASSPRRGRGFTEAFF. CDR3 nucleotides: TGTGCCAGCTCACCACGTAGGGGCAGGGGGTTTACTGAAGCTTTCTTT. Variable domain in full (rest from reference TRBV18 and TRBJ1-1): NAGVMQNPRHLVRRRGQEARLRCSPMKGHSHVYWYRQLPEEGLKFMVYLQKENIIDESGMPKERFSAEFPKEGPSILRIQQVVRGDSAAYFCASSPRRGRGFTEAFFGQGTRLTVV.